These T cell receptor beta chains were read from a single sample in a study of cytomegalovirus exposure and HLA in healthy donors. Sequenced by immunoSEQ multiplex PCR; TCRdb stores in-frame clones only, minus some. Of about 130,000 clones listed, roughly three quarters were seen once; the top ten hold approximately 1.4%. Specimen: PBMCs. The receptors here all came from a woman in her thirties or forties in good health and CMV-seronegative. The CDR3 runs from the conserved cysteine through the conserved F or W. A D gene is named only where the DNA matches it firmly. Not all rows give a size; the values are once, few, many and, for expanded clones, a class.

cdr3_nt	cdr3_aa	j_call	v_call	d_call	clone_size
TGCGCCAGCAGCCAAGAGCCAGGACTTTACATGAACACTGAAGCTTTCTTT	CASSQEPGLYMNTEAFF	TRBJ1-1	TRBV4-3	-	-
TGTGCCAGCACCTCCGGCTGGGAACTAGGGGGAAATGAGCAGTTCTTC	CASTSGWELGGNEQFF	TRBJ2-1	TRBV6-6	-	-
TGTGCCAGCAGCCCGACAGGGCAGAACAATGAGCAGTTCTTC	CASSPTGQNNEQFF	TRBJ2-1	TRBV7-9	TRBD1	-
TGCGCCAGCAGCCCCTCGGGTGGACAAGAGACCCAGTACTTC	CASSPSGGQETQYF	TRBJ2-5	TRBV5-1	-	-
TGTGCCAGCAGCTTAGTGGGCAGAAACTATGGCTACACCTTC	CASSLVGRNYGYTF	TRBJ1-2	TRBV7-9	-	-
TGTGCCAGCAGCTTCACTAGCGGGGCTTACAATGAGCAGTTCTTC	CASSFTSGAYNEQFF	TRBJ2-1	TRBV7-2	TRBD2	-
TGTGCCAGCAGTACGAAACAGGGGGGAGGGACTGAAGCTTTCTTT	CASSTKQGGGTEAFF	TRBJ1-1	TRBV28	TRBD1	-
TGTGCCAGCAGTTACTCGGAGGTACGTGGCACTGAAGCTTTCTTT	CASSYSEVRGTEAFF	TRBJ1-1	TRBV6-5	-	-
TGCGCCAGCAGCTTGGCCCTAGGGGGCCCCTCGGACTACGAGCAGTACTTC	CASSLALGGPSDYEQYF	TRBJ2-7	TRBV5-1	TRBD1	-
TGCGCCAGCAGCCGCGGACAGGGGCCTCCCCTTGCGAATTCACCCCTCCACTTT	CASSRGQGPPLANSPLHF	TRBJ1-6	TRBV4-3	TRBD1	-
TGTGCCAGCAGCTTCGGGACAACTAATCAGCCCCAGCATTTT	CASSFGTTNQPQHF	TRBJ1-5	TRBV5-6	-	-
TGTGCCAGCAGCCCAGGATCAACCACAGGGAGGAACACTGAAGCTTTCTTT	CASSPGSTTGRNTEAFF	TRBJ1-1	TRBV7-3	-	-
TGTGCCAGCTCTCTCGGGGCATATAGCGGAGCTTTCTTT	CASSLGAYSGAFF	TRBJ1-1	TRBV11-1	-	-
TGTGCCAGCAGTTTACGCCGAGCAGGGGGCAACAATCAGCCCCAGCATTTT	CASSLRRAGGNNQPQHF	TRBJ1-5	TRBV27	TRBD1	once
TGTGCCAGCAGTCGAACATACGAGCAGTACTTC	CASSRTYEQYF	TRBJ2-7	TRBV28	-	-
TGTGCCAGCAGTGAAGGTATGAACACTGAAGCTTTCTTT	CASSEGMNTEAFF	TRBJ1-1	TRBV6-1	-	-
TGTGCCAGCAGCTTCCGACAGGCATACGAGCAGTACTTC	CASSFRQAYEQYF	TRBJ2-7	TRBV5-6	-	-
TGCGCCAGCAGCCAAGATCCTAGGGGCACGGCCTCTGGGGCCAACGTCCTGACTTTC	CASSQDPRGTASGANVLTF	TRBJ2-6	TRBV4-1	-	-
TGTGCCAGCAGGACTACTAGCGCGGCGACCACCGGGGAGCTGTTTTTT	CASRTTSAATTGELFF	TRBJ2-2	TRBV28	TRBD2	-
TGTGCCAGTAAGGGGCTATACAATGAAAAACTGTTTTTT	CASKGLYNEKLFF	TRBJ1-4	TRBV19	-	-
TGTGCTAGTGCCCCCCGACCGAGAGCGGAATATGGCTACACCTTC	CASAPRPRAEYGYTF	TRBJ1-2	TRBV12-5	-	-
TGTGCCAGCAGCTTCAGGGGGCCCGGCTCTGGAAACACCATATATTTT	CASSFRGPGSGNTIYF	TRBJ1-3	TRBV7-6	TRBD1	-
TGTGCCAGTAGTATCCGGGACAGGGCTCGTGGCTACACCTTC	CASSIRDRARGYTF	TRBJ1-2	TRBV19	TRBD1	-
TGTGCCATCAGTGAGTCTAGAGGGAGGTCCTATAATTCACCCCTCCACTTT	CAISESRGRSYNSPLHF	TRBJ1-6	TRBV10-3	-	-
TGTGCCAGCAGCCAGGGTGAGACTAGCGGGGGGTCCGTGAGGTTCTTC	CASSQGETSGGSVRFF	TRBJ2-1	TRBV4-2	TRBD2	-